The clone carrying this T cell receptor beta chain was recorded a few times. Each CDR3 protein is one row after TCRdb ran MiXCR on the RT-PCR reads. The repertoire has more than 600,000 distinct CDR3 sequences, 12% to 15% of them found once; the top ten carry 3.6%. The source of this sequence is a female donor in good health, serving as a healthy control. Material for sequencing was memory CD4+ T cells from blood.

The CDR3 protein is CASSSLPTGADEKLFF. The CDR3 bases are TGTGCCAGCAGCTCGCTCCCGACAGGGGCGGATGAAAAACTGTTTTTT. The chain joins TRBV5-5 to TRBJ1-4, with 8 positions matching TRBD1. The CDR3 is 16 amino acids. Germline V lookup: CDR1 SGHKS, CDR2 YYEKEE (reference sequence). V dropped 3 bases and J dropped 6; count of bases not matched to a gene: 10.